The 6 T cell receptor beta chains below come from one sample, sequenced in a study of early T cells in non-severe SARS-CoV-2 infection. From the 5' RACE reads, TCRdb called clonotypes with MiXCR, one entry per CDR3 protein. The data contain 75,000 to 100,000 distinct CDR3 sequences, approximately 14% of them singletons. Sequencing was carried out using whole blood. These receptors were obtained from an adult who was a healthcare worker with PCR-confirmed SARS-CoV-2 infection or an uninfected control (not recorded which).

This clonotype was seen only a few times. V gene TRBV7-7 combines with J gene TRBJ2-1; D gene unclear. Germline V gene data show CDR1 as SSHAT and CDR2 as FNYEAQ (reference sequence). The V end was cut by 0 bases, the J end by 8 bases, with 8 bases between. The CDR3 consists of 13 residues. CDR3 bases: TGTGCCAGCAGCTTAGCTGCTTTTGATGAGCAGTTCTTC. Translating gives CASSLAAFDEQFF.

The chain couples TRBV10-1 to TRBJ1-1; possibly TRBD1 for D (5 bases). The length of the CDR3 is 12 residues. V was clipped by 8 bases and J by 4 bases, with 11 bases between them. From germline, CDR1 is WNHNN and CDR2 SYGVQD (reference sequence). The CDR3 loop is CASRGSSTEAFF. The CDR3 region has the DNA TGCGCCAGCCGGGGGTCGAGCACTGAAGCTTTCTTT.

This clonotype was detected many times. The rearrangement joins TRBV28 to TRBJ2-1, with D maybe TRBD1 (5 bases). In germline, CDR1 is MDHEN, CDR2 SYDVKM. V was shortened by 6 bases and J by 4 bases, with 16 bases between the two germline ends. The CDR3 is 15 amino acids. The CDR3 loop is CASSKTGILYNEQFF. The CDR3 DNA follows: TGTGCCAGCAGCAAAACAGGAATCTTATACAATGAGCAGTTCTTC. The entire variable domain, with the rest obtained from reference TRBV28 and TRBJ2-1, is as follows: DVKVTQSSRYLVKRTGEKVFLECVQDMDHENMFWYRQDPGLGLRLIYFSYDVKMKEKGDIPEGYSVSREKKERFSLILESASTNQTSMYLCASSKTGILYNEQFFGPGTRLTVL.

The genes are TRBV6-6 and TRBJ2-1; possible D gene TRBD2, 5 bases. The length of the CDR3 is 14 residues. V was clipped by 6 bases and J by 5 bases, with 14 bases between them. CDR1 is MNHNY and CDR2 is SVGAGI in the germline V gene (reference sequence). The CDR3 nucleotides are TGTGCCAGCAGCGTATTCTGGGGAGACAATGAGCAGTTCTTC. Its protein product is CASSVFWGDNEQFF.

The gene calls are TRBV3-1 and TRBJ2-2; D remains unclear. The CDR3 totals 15 residues. Trimming took off 0 bases at V and 4 bases at J, with 9 bases between the two ends. Germline CDR1 is LGHDT and CDR2 is YNNKEL (reference sequence). DNA of the CDR3: TGTGCCAGCAGCCAAGATCACGACGCCACCGGGGAGCTGTTTTTT. Translation: CASSQDHDATGELFF. Supplemented by reference TRBV3-1 and TRBJ2-2, the full variable domain reads DTAVSQTPKYLVTQMGNDKSIKCEQNLGHDTMYWYKQDSKKFLKIMFSYNNKELIINETVPNRFSPKSPDKAHLNLHINSLELGDSAVYFCASSQDHDATGELFFGEGSRLTVL.

The rearrangement uses TRBV6-1 and TRBJ2-6; 10 nucleotides match TRBD1. This CDR3 is built from 21 residues. CDR1 MNHNS and CDR2 SASEGT come from the germline V gene. Unmatched junction bases numbered 17, after V lost 6 bases and J lost 0 bases. The CDR3 protein is CASSPMTGGPTRLSGANVLTF. DNA of the CDR3: TGTGCCAGCAGCCCCATGACAGGGGGCCCCACTCGCCTCTCTGGGGCCAACGTCCTGACTTTC.